This T cell receptor (beta chain) was recorded in a study of T and B cells in COVID-19 patients. Overall study findings and caveats: At recovery TRB diversity and richness exceeded healthy donors, after highly clonal active COVID-19 repertoires. Sorted SARS-CoV-2-responsive or tetramer+ T cells and CD4+, regulatory and CD8+ subsets were not yet sequenced.

Worth noting for this clonotype: As yet, its antigen is unknown.

Each TRB amplification used about 220-500 ng of genomic DNA from blood. TRB rearrangements were amplified by multiplex PCR with BIOMED2 TRB-A/B primers. TCRdb redid the calling of the multiplex PCR reads with MiXCR, one entry per CDR3 protein. The table lists 5,500 to 8,500 distinct CDR3 sequences, about 22% of them singletons. The CDR3 is 13 residues long. V was pared by 2 bases and J by 5 bases, with 10 bases between. Per germline, CDR1 MNHEY and CDR2 SVGAGI. This TCR derives from a human donor who had recovered from COVID-19. Sequences were obtained from blood. The V gene is TRBV6-5, the J gene TRBJ2-7; D is uncertain. CDR3 nucleotides: TGTGCCAGCAGTTACGGCCCGAGGAACGAGCAGTACTTC. Translated, it gives CASSYGPRNEQYF.